One and the same sample provided the 19 T cell receptor beta chains below, sequenced in a study of T cell responses to AZD1222 COVID-19 vaccine. Data came from immunoSEQ multiplex PCR; TCRdb stores just in-frame clones and leaves some out. The sample has about 210,000 clones; roughly 94% are singletons. The material sequenced was peripheral blood, taken 28 days after the second dose of the MenACWY control vaccine. These receptors all stem from an adult who received the MenACWY meningococcal vaccine as a control.

This rearrangement joins TRBV19 to TRBJ2-7; a weak D match, TRBD2 (6 bases). Trimming removed 7 bases from V and 1 base from J, with 17 bases in between. The CDR3 consists of 15 residues. Germline CDR1 LNHDA, CDR2 SQIVND (reference sequence). The CDR3 nucleotides read TGTGCCAGTACTCCGGAGCTAGCGCCTTCCTACGAGCAGTACTTC. It encodes CASTPELAPSYEQYF.

The CDR3 here is CASSQVGTGIYNEQFF. CDR3 bases: TGTGCCAGCAGCCAAGTGGGGACAGGGATCTACAATGAGCAGTTCTTC. The chain uses TRBV3-1 (or the pseudogene TRBV3-2) and TRBJ2-1; 9 nucleotides align to TRBD1. V shed 1 base and J 3 bases; nucleotides not matched to a gene: 4. Germline loops: CDR1 LGHDT, CDR2 YNNKEL (reference sequence). CDR3 size: 16 residues.

The chain carries TRBV27 and TRBJ2-1, with 9 bases that match TRBD2. Germline lookup yields CDR1 MNHEY and CDR2 SMNVEV (reference sequence). V shed 5 bases and J 4 bases; nucleotides not matched to a gene: 3. The length of the CDR3 is 14 residues. CDR3 sequence: CASSERGEYNEQFF. The DNA of the CDR3 is TGTGCCAGCAGTGAGCGGGGGGAATACAATGAGCAGTTCTTC.

The chain combines TRBV7-3 with TRBJ2-7; D possibly corresponds to TRBD1 (6 bases). The germline V gene has CDR1 SGHTA and CDR2 FQGTGA. V was pared by 0 bases and J by 2 bases, with 17 bases between. This CDR3 region has 17 residues. This chain's CDR3 is CASSLTPLGTSTYEQYF. The CDR3 DNA reads as TGTGCCAGCAGCTTAACCCCCCTAGGGACAAGCACCTACGAGCAGTACTTC.

The rearrangement joins TRBV12-3 or TRBV12-4 to TRBJ1-3, with TRBD1 as a possible D gene (5 bases). The germline V and J ends were trimmed by 10 bases and 4 bases, with 11 bases remaining between them. The CDR3 totals 12 residues. In DNA form, the CDR3 reads TGTGCCACCTTGACAGTCGGAAACACCATATATTTT. Translated, it gives CATLTVGNTIYF.

The J gene is TRBJ2-1, the V gene TRBV7-3; 7 nucleotides agree with TRBD1. The V gene's germline CDR1 is SGHTA and CDR2 FQGTGA. The CDR3 extends over 14 amino acids. The V segment lost 2 bases and the J segment 8 bases; nucleotides outside the gene matches: 6. The CDR3 spells CASSLGQGVDEQFF. DNA of the CDR3: TGTGCCAGCAGCTTAGGGCAGGGGGTAGATGAGCAGTTCTTC. Drawing the rest from reference TRBV7-3 and TRBJ2-1, the complete variable domain is GAGVSQTPSNKVTEKGKYVELRCDPISGHTALYWYRQSLGQGPEFLIYFQGTGAADDSGLPNDRFFAVRPEGSVSTLKIQRTERGDSAVYLCASSLGQGVDEQFFGPGTRLTVL.

The chain is built from TRBV28 and TRBJ1-1, with 7 bases lining up with TRBD1. The CDR3 runs 14 residues. Losses at the gene ends were 7 bases for V and 0 bases for J; bases not matched to a gene: 5. Germline CDR1 is MDHEN and CDR2 is SYDVKM. The chain's CDR3 is CASKRGRMNTEAFF. For the CDR3, the DNA is TGTGCCAGCAAAAGGGGGCGCATGAACACTGAAGCTTTCTTT.

The rearrangement links TRBV9 to TRBJ1-4; TRBD1 might be the D (5 bases). From germline, CDR1 is SGDLS and CDR2 YYNGEE. The CDR3 has 14 amino acids. Trimming cost V 4 bases and J 8 bases, with 15 bases left between them. The DNA of the CDR3 is TGTGCCAGCAGCACCGGGACCGCTTACGAAAAACTGTTTTTT. Protein product: CASSTGTAYEKLFF.

This clone has only a few counts. This chain links TRBV29-1 with TRBJ2-7, with D possibly TRBD2 on 6 matching bases. The germline V gene encodes CDR1 SQVTM and CDR2 ANQGSEA. This CDR3 comprises 13 residues. The V end was cut by 2 bases, the J end by 0 bases, with 8 bases between. This CDR3 is CSVEWGDSYEQYF. CDR3 DNA sequence: TGCAGCGTTGAATGGGGGGACTCCTACGAGCAGTACTTC.

The chain joins TRBV13 to TRBJ2-7, with a tentative D call TRBD1 (6 bases). The germline V gene has CDR1 PRHDT and CDR2 FYEKMQ (reference sequence). The CDR3 has 13 amino acids. The V gene lost 3 bases and the J gene lost 2 bases, with 8 bases spanning the gap. The chain's CDR3 is CASSFGDTYEQYF. As DNA, the CDR3 is TGTGCCAGCAGCTTCGGGGACACCTACGAGCAGTACTTC.

This chain uses TRBV6-2 or TRBV6-3 with TRBJ2-1; TRBD2 agrees at 12 bases. Unmatched junction bases numbered 8, after V lost 2 bases and J lost 3 bases. The CDR3 spans 18 residues. Per the germline V gene, CDR1 is MNHEY and CDR2 is SVGEGT. CDR3 nucleotide sequence: TGTGCCAGCAGTTACGGTGGACTAGCGGGGACCCTCTACAATGAGCAGTTCTTC. It specifies CASSYGGLAGTLYNEQFF.

The chain couples TRBV3-1 (or the pseudogene TRBV3-2) to TRBJ2-5; the match to TRBD2 covers 9 bases. CDR3 length: 15 amino acids. The V gene end was trimmed by 4 bases and the J gene end by 2 bases; junction bases not matched to a gene: 5. CDR1 is LGHDT and CDR2 is YNNKEL in the germline V gene (reference sequence). The CDR3 DNA reads TGTGCCAGCAGCCGATCGGGACTAGCACAAGAGACCCAGTACTTC. It encodes CASSRSGLAQETQYF.

V gene TRBV4-2 combines with J gene TRBJ2-7; a weak D match, TRBD2 (5 bases). The CDR3 extends over 15 amino acids. V gave up 0 bases and J gave up 3 bases, with 12 bases separating them. From germline, CDR1 is LGHNA and CDR2 YNFKEQ. CDR3 in DNA: TGTGCCAGCAGCCAAGATCTCGAGCGGAGCTACGAGCAGTACTTC. Translated, it gives CASSQDLERSYEQYF.

This clone was picked up a small number of times. This chain joins TRBV25-1 and TRBJ2-7; no definite D call. CDR1 MGHDK and CDR2 SYGVNS come from the germline V gene. Deletions cut 7 bases from V and 3 bases from J, with 7 bases between. The CDR3 covers 11 residues. The CDR3 reads CASKGLYEQYF. The CDR3 nucleotides are TGTGCCAGCAAGGGTCTCTACGAGCAGTACTTC.

The V and J genes are TRBV4-3 and TRBJ1-2; TRBD1 aligns across 7 bases. The CDR3 contains 14 residues. Germline-derived CDR1 and CDR2 are LGHNA and YSLEER. J was trimmed by 3 bases and V by 4 bases; bases with no gene match: 5. CDR3 in DNA: TGCGCCAGCAGCCTAGACAGGGCCTACTATGGCTACACCTTC. This codes for CASSLDRAYYGYTF.

The V call is TRBV28, the J call TRBJ2-7; the D is unclear. Germline V lookup: CDR1 MDHEN, CDR2 SYDVKM. CDR3 size: 15 residues. V gave up 5 bases and J gave up 3 bases, with 17 bases separating them. The CDR3 DNA reads TGTGCCAGCAGTCCCATTGGGTTGATCGTCTACGAGCAGTACTTC. Translated: CASSPIGLIVYEQYF. Drawing the rest from reference TRBV28 and TRBJ2-7, the complete variable domain is DVKVTQSSRYLVKRTGEKVFLECVQDMDHENMFWYRQDPGLGLRLIYFSYDVKMKEKGDIPEGYSVSREKKERFSLILESASTNQTSMYLCASSPIGLIVYEQYFGPGTRLTVT.

In this sample, this clone turned up a few times. V and J are TRBV6-2 or TRBV6-3 and TRBJ1-4; 9 bases line up with TRBD1. Losses at the gene ends were 4 bases for V and 6 bases for J; bases not matched to a gene: 3. Looked up from germline, CDR1 is MNHEY and CDR2 is SVGEGT. This CDR3 comprises 14 residues. The CDR3 here is CASSSDRGDEKLFF. CDR3 bases: TGTGCCAGCAGTTCGGACAGGGGTGATGAAAAACTGTTTTTT.

CDR3 in amino acids: CAWNLKESFFNYGYTF. CDR3 coding DNA: TGTGCCTGGAACCTAAAAGAGAGTTTTTTTAACTATGGCTACACCTTC. This chain joins TRBV30 and TRBJ1-2; D is ambiguous. Trimming cost V 4 bases and J 1 base, with 19 bases left between them. The CDR3 is made up of 16 amino acids. Germline CDR1 is GTSNPN and CDR2 is SVGIG (reference sequence).

This chain uses TRBV5-6 with TRBJ1-2; 7 bases are a match to TRBD1. CDR1 SGHDT and CDR2 YYEEEE come from the germline V gene. There are 11 residues in the CDR3. Losses at the gene ends were 6 bases for V and 8 bases for J; bases not matched to a gene: 4. DNA of the CDR3: TGTGCCAGCAAAGACAGGGTCGGCTACACCTTC. As protein: CASKDRVGYTF.